One sample yielded the 27 T cell receptor beta chains listed below, sequenced in a study of blood T cell repertoires in COVID-19. Sequenced by immunoSEQ multiplex PCR; TCRdb stores in-frame clones only, minus some. The sample contains roughly 400,000 clones, about nine tenths of which appear only once. The sample consisted of PBMCs or T cells enriched from blood (not recorded which). Receptor source: a woman in her thirties or forties who had been exposed to COVID-19.

This chain links TRBV18 with TRBJ1-2; the match to TRBD1 covers 7 bases. The trim removed 7 bases at V and 0 bases at J, leaving 8 bases unmatched. Germline CDR1 KGHSH, CDR2 LQKENI. The CDR3 is 15 residues long. The CDR3 bases are TGTGCCAGCTTAACCACCGGACAGGCTAACTATGGCTACACCTTC. This encodes CASLTTGQANYGYTF. The variable domain in full, completed from reference TRBV18 and TRBJ1-2, reads NAGVMQNPRHLVRRRGQEARLRCSPMKGHSHVYWYRQLPEEGLKFMVYLQKENIIDESGMPKERFSAEFPKEGPSILRIQQVVRGDSAAYFCASLTTGQANYGYTFGSGTRLTVV.

The chain is built from TRBV7-9 and TRBJ2-7; D perhaps matches TRBD2 (5 bases). CDR3 size: 13 residues. V dropped 1 base and J dropped 9 bases, with 13 bases sitting between them. Germline-derived CDR1 and CDR2 are SEHNR and FQNEAQ (reference sequence). DNA of the CDR3: TGTGCCAGCAGCTTAGGTGAGGGAAAAGGGCAGTACTTC. This encodes CASSLGEGKGQYF.

The CDR3 here is CASSLTRPGEQYF. The CDR3 DNA is TGTGCCAGCAGCTTGACTAGACCGGGCGAGCAGTACTTC. This chain joins TRBV7-9 and TRBJ2-7; TRBD2 might be the D (6 bases). The V and J ends lost 3 bases and 6 bases respectively, with 12 bases between them. CDR1 is SEHNR and CDR2 is FQNEAQ in the germline V gene (reference sequence). The CDR3 has 13 amino acids.

V and J are TRBV2 and TRBJ1-6; maybe TRBD1 (6 bases). The V end lost 8 bases, the J end lost 6 bases, and 11 bases lay between the germline ends. This CDR3 has 13 amino acids. Germline V gene sequence: CDR1 SNHLY, CDR2 FYNNEI. The CDR3 sequence: CASRRQANSPLHF. CDR3 coding DNA: TGTGCCAGCCGACGACAGGCTAATTCACCCCTCCACTTT.

The chain combines TRBV18 with TRBJ1-1; 8 bases line up with TRBD1. Germline V gives CDR1 KGHSH, CDR2 LQKENI. The junction had 5 bases not matched to a gene; V was cut back by 4 bases and J by 4 bases. This CDR3 spans 14 amino acids. The CDR3 bases are TGTGCCAGCTCACACGGACAGGGAGGCACTGAAGCTTTCTTT. Protein: CASSHGQGGTEAFF.

The table lists this clone with a count of one. The chain employs TRBV5-1 and TRBJ1-1; unclear D gene. V was pared by 3 bases and J by 4 bases, with 10 bases between. The V gene's germline CDR1 is SGHRS and CDR2 YFSETQ. This CDR3 has 13 residues. In DNA form, the CDR3 reads TGCGCCAGCAGCTATAGTTTGGTCACTGAAGCTTTCTTT. Translation: CASSYSLVTEAFF.

The genes are TRBV7-9 and TRBJ1-1, with TRBD1 matching over 8 bases. Germline CDR1 reads SEHNR; CDR2 reads FQNEAQ (reference sequence). The CDR3 totals 17 residues. The V gene end was trimmed by 5 bases and the J gene end by 0 bases; junction bases not matched to a gene: 11. In DNA, the CDR3 is TGTGCCAGCAGCCTCGGACAGGGAGGTACCGTGAACACTGAAGCTTTCTTT. Amino acids: CASSLGQGGTVNTEAFF.

This clone was seen only once. This rearrangement joins TRBV28 to TRBJ1-5; possibly TRBD1 for D (5 bases). Germline CDR1 MDHEN, CDR2 SYDVKM. The CDR3 is 14 residues long. Trimming took off 4 bases at V and 0 bases at J, with 7 bases between the two ends. The chain's CDR3 is CASSWGVSNQPQHF. The CDR3, as DNA: TGTGCCAGCAGTTGGGGGGTTAGCAATCAGCCCCAGCATTTT.

This clone was seen once. The chain employs TRBV5-8 and TRBJ2-7; no firm D call. The V end was cut by 1 base, the J end by 6 bases, with 8 bases between. The CDR3 sequence is 12 residues long. Germline V CDR1 and CDR2: SGHTS, YDEGEE. CDR3 coding DNA: TGTGCCAGCAGCTTGAAAGCCTCCGAGCAGTACTTC. Translating it yields CASSLKASEQYF.

There are a few counts of this clone. The chain joins TRBV10-2 to TRBJ1-1; D may be TRBD1 (6 bases). V lost 2 bases to trimming and J lost 5 bases, with 12 bases between them. The germline V gene has CDR1 WSHSY and CDR2 SAAADI. The CDR3 is 14 amino acids. The CDR3 DNA follows: TGCGCCAGCAGTGAGAGCGTGGGGACAACTGAAGCTTTCTTT. Its protein is CASSESVGTTEAFF.

The gene calls are TRBV6-5 and TRBJ1-6; TRBD1 matches 8 bases. This CDR3 is built from 15 residues. In germline, CDR1 is MNHEY, CDR2 SVGAGI. V shed 6 bases, J shed 3 bases, and the junction held 4 bases outside the gene matches. CDR3 protein: CASRDRAIYNSPLHF. The CDR3 DNA is TGTGCCAGCAGGGACAGGGCGATCTATAATTCACCCCTCCACTTT.

The chain is built from TRBV5-6 and TRBJ1-4; D possibly corresponds to TRBD1 (6 bases). Trimming pared 3 bases from V and 8 bases from J, leaving 14 bases between. The germline gives CDR1 SGHDT, CDR2 YYEEEE. This CDR3 is 14 amino acids long. CDR3 sequence: CASSSTGTPEKLFF. CDR3 sequence (DNA): TGTGCCAGCAGCTCCACAGGGACCCCCGAAAAACTGTTTTTT. The whole variable domain, filled in from reference TRBV5-6 and TRBJ1-4, reads DAGVTQSPTHLIKTRGQQVTLRCSPKSGHDTVSWYQQALGQGPQFIFQYYEEEERQRGNFPDRFSGHQFPNYSSELNVNALLLGDSALYLCASSSTGTPEKLFFGSGTQLSVL.

The rearrangement uses TRBV2 and TRBJ2-7; 7 nucleotides line up with TRBD2. Looked up from germline, CDR1 is SNHLY and CDR2 is FYNNEI. This CDR3 has 13 amino acids. Trimming at V came to 5 bases and at J to 1 base, leaving 2 bases not matched to a gene. The CDR3 DNA sequence: TGTGCCAGCAGTTGGGAGGGTTCCTACGAGCAGTACTTC. This translates into CASSWEGSYEQYF.

This chain joins TRBV29-1 and TRBJ1-1; D is perhaps TRBD1 (6 bases). The CDR3 totals 12 residues. Per the germline V gene, CDR1 is SQVTM and CDR2 is ANQGSEA. Trimming pared 7 bases from V and 11 bases from J, leaving 20 bases between. For the CDR3, the DNA is TGCAGCGCCACTCCCGGACAGTCCGCGGCTTTCTTT. Residues: CSATPGQSAAFF.

This clone was seen a handful of times. The CDR3 here is CASSPLDRNTEAFF. The DNA of the CDR3 is TGTGCCAGCAGCCCCCTGGACAGGAACACTGAAGCTTTCTTT. The rearrangement uses TRBV3-1 (or the pseudogene TRBV3-2) and TRBJ1-1; TRBD1 is a possible D gene (6 bases). Trimming stripped 4 bases from V and 1 base from J, with 10 bases between. The length of the CDR3 is 14 residues. Germline loops: CDR1 LGHDT, CDR2 YNNKEL (reference sequence).

This chain joins TRBV6-6 and TRBJ2-1, with a weak D call TRBD1 (6 bases). Per the germline V gene, CDR1 is MNHNY and CDR2 is SVGAGI (reference sequence). This CDR3 is 10 amino acids long. V was shortened by 9 bases and J by 8 bases, with 8 bases between the two germline ends. CDR3 bases: TGTGCCAGACCAGGGGATGAGCAGTTCTTC. Encoded protein: CARPGDEQFF.

The chain recombines TRBV7-9 with TRBJ2-3; 8 positions agree with TRBD1. J lost 5 bases, V lost 1 base, and 5 bases had no gene match. CDR3 length: 15 amino acids. Germline CDR1 SEHNR, CDR2 FQNEAQ (reference sequence). This CDR3 reads CASSLGQDREDTQYF. The CDR3 region has the DNA TGTGCCAGCAGCTTAGGGCAGGACAGGGAAGATACGCAGTATTTT. The entire variable domain, with the rest obtained from reference TRBV7-9 and TRBJ2-3, is as follows: DTGVSQNPRHKITKRGQNVTFRCDPISEHNRLYWYRQTLGQGPEFLTYFQNEAQLEKSRLLSDRFSAERPKGSFSTLEIQRTEQGDSAMYLCASSLGQDREDTQYFGPGTRLTVL.

This clone has just a few counts. The CDR3 loop reads CASSLAGTPYYGYTF. CDR3 nucleotide sequence: TGTGCCAGCAGCTTGGCCGGGACACCTTACTATGGCTACACCTTC. The J gene is TRBJ1-2, the V gene TRBV5-6, with D maybe TRBD1 (6 bases). Trimming removed 0 bases from V and 3 bases from J, with 12 bases in between. The length of the CDR3 is 15 residues. Germline V gene data show CDR1 as SGHDT and CDR2 as YYEEEE.

J is TRBJ1-2 and V is TRBV5-1, with a weak D call TRBD1 (5 bases). This CDR3 spans 15 amino acids. Germline V gene lookup returns CDR1 SGHRS and CDR2 YFSETQ. Trimming shortened V by 6 bases and J by 2 bases, and 17 bases separated the two germline ends. DNA for the CDR3: TGCGCCAGCAACAGGCGAGGCGGCGGAAACTATGGCTACACCTTC. Residues: CASNRRGGGNYGYTF.

The V and J genes are TRBV3-1 (or the pseudogene TRBV3-2) and TRBJ1-1; D is undetermined. V shed 4 bases and J shed 1 base, with 10 bases lying between them. Germline V lookup: CDR1 LGHDT, CDR2 YNNKEL (reference sequence). CDR3 length: 14 residues. The chain's CDR3 is CASSRQEGNTEAFF. CDR3 nucleotides: TGTGCCAGCAGCCGCCAGGAGGGGAACACTGAAGCTTTCTTT.

The V gene is TRBV6-1, the J gene TRBJ1-5, with 7 bases aligning to TRBD1. Trimming at V came to 7 bases and at J to 6 bases, leaving 9 bases not matched to a gene. Germline CDR1 MNHNS, CDR2 SASEGT. This CDR3 has 14 amino acids. The CDR3 protein is CASTPGGDSQPQHF. Here the CDR3 DNA reads TGTGCCAGCACCCCGGGTGGGGACAGTCAGCCCCAGCATTTT.

The chain combines TRBV25-1 with TRBJ2-1; perhaps TRBD1 as D (5 bases). The V gene's germline CDR1 is MGHDK and CDR2 SYGVNS. With 4 bases removed from V and 8 bases from J, the gap between germline ends came to 12 bases. The CDR3 totals 13 residues. Written as DNA, the CDR3 is TGTGCCAGCAGTGTGGGCAGGGTCGATGAGCAGTTCTTC. This translates into CASSVGRVDEQFF.

J is TRBJ2-1 and V is TRBV9; 9 positions match TRBD2. Germline values: CDR1 SGDLS, CDR2 YYNGEE. CDR3 length equals 15 residues. The J segment lost 3 bases and the V segment lost 3 bases, leaving 4 bases of the junction unmatched. The CDR3 region has the DNA TGTGCCAGCAGCGCCGCTAGCGGGATCTACAATGAGCAGTTCTTC. Amino acid sequence: CASSAASGIYNEQFF.

This chain connects TRBV6-5 to TRBJ1-2, with 11 bases matching TRBD1. Germline V gene lookup returns CDR1 MNHEY and CDR2 SVGAGI. The CDR3 is 15 amino acids. Trimming at V came to 6 bases and at J to 8 bases, leaving 11 bases not matched to a gene. The CDR3: CASSSGTGGMWGYTF. The CDR3 DNA sequence: TGTGCCAGCAGCTCCGGGACAGGGGGAATGTGGGGCTACACCTTC.

The chain has TRBV19 and TRBJ2-7; 7 bases agree with TRBD1. The CDR3 is 13 amino acids. V lost 4 bases and J lost 7; bases outside the gene matches: 7. Germline CDR1 is LNHDA and CDR2 is SQIVND (reference sequence). CDR3 loop: CASSTGQRTEQYF. The CDR3 nucleotides are TGTGCCAGTAGTACGGGACAGAGAACAGAGCAGTACTTC.

This chain links TRBV4-2 with TRBJ2-1, with 8 nucleotides matching TRBD2. There are 20 residues in the CDR3. J was trimmed by 1 base and V by 0 bases; bases with no gene match: 14. Germline V gene lookup returns CDR1 LGHNA and CDR2 YNFKEQ. CDR3 loop: CASSQEPITAIAGSYNEQFF. In DNA form, the CDR3 reads TGTGCCAGCAGCCAAGAACCAATTACGGCAATAGCGGGGTCCTACAATGAGCAGTTCTTC.

The gene calls are TRBV9 and TRBJ1-5, with unresolved D. Germline lookup yields CDR1 SGDLS and CDR2 YYNGEE. V lost 4 bases, J lost 0 bases, and 11 bases lay in between. CDR3 size: 15 residues. The CDR3 loop reads CASSKTPYSNQPQHF. The CDR3 DNA reads TGTGCCAGCAGCAAGACACCGTATAGCAATCAGCCCCAGCATTTT.